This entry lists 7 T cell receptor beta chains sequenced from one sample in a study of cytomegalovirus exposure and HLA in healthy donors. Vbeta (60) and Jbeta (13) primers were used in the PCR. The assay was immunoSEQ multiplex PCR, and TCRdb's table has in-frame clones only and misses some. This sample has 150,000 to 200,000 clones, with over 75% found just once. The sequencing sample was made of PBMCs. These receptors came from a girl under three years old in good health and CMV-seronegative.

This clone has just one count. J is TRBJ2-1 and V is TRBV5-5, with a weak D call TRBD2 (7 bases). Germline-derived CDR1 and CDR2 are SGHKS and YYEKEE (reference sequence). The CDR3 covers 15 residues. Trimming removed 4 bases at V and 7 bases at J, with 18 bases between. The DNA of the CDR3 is TGTGCCAGCAGCCTCGGGGGGCTCTGGGGAAATGAGCAGTTCTTC. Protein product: CASSLGGLWGNEQFF.

This CDR3 is CASTEQGYGYTF. The DNA for the CDR3 is TGTGCCAGCACGGAGCAGGGCTATGGCTACACCTTC. V usage is TRBV2 and J usage is TRBJ1-2; a possible D gene is TRBD1 (5 bases). V was pared by 7 bases and J by 4 bases, with 10 bases between. This CDR3 region has 12 residues. Germline assignment: CDR1 SNHLY and CDR2 FYNNEI.

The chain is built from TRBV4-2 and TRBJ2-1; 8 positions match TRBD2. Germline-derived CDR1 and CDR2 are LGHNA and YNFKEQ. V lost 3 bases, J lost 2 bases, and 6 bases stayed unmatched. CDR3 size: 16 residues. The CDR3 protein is CASSQPPGLAYNEQFF. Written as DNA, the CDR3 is TGTGCCAGCAGCCAGCCACCGGGACTAGCCTACAATGAGCAGTTCTTC.

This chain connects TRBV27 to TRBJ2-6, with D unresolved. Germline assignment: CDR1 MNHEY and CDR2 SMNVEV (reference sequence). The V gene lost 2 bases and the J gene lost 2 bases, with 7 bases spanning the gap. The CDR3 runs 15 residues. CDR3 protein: CASSLVGAGANVLTF. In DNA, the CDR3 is TGTGCCAGCAGTTTAGTGGGCGCTGGGGCCAACGTCCTGACTTTC.

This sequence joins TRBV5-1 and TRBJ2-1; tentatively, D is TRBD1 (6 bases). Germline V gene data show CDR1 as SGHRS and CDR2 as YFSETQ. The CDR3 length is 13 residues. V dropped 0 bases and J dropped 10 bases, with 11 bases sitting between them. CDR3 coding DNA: TGCGCCAGCAGCTTGGCACAGGGCCCCGAGCAGTTCTTC. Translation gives CASSLAQGPEQFF.

The CDR3, as DNA: TGTGCCTGGAGTGTACGCGGGGGGAACATTCAGTACTTC. This translates into CAWSVRGGNIQYF. This rearrangement joins TRBV30 to TRBJ2-4; 8 bases match TRBD2. After removal of 0 bases from V and 7 bases from J, the junction contained 2 bases not matched to a gene. Germline-derived CDR1 and CDR2 are GTSNPN and SVGIG (reference sequence). This CDR3 contains 13 residues. The whole variable domain, remainder taken from reference TRBV30 and TRBJ2-4, is SQTIHQWPATLVQPVGSPLSLECTVEGTSNPNLYWYRQAAGRGLQLLFYSVGIGQISSEVPQNLSASRPQDRQFILSSKKLLLSDSGFYLCAWSVRGGNIQYFGAGTRLSVL.

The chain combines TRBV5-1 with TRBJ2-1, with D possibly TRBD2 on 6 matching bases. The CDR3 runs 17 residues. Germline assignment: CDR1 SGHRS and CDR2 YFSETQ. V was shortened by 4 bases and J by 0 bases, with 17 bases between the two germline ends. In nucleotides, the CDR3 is TGCGCCAGCAGCCGGGACTTAGGGTTGAGCTCCTACAATGAGCAGTTCTTC. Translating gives CASSRDLGLSSYNEQFF. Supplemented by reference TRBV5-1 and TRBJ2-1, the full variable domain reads KAGVTQTPRYLIKTRGQQVTLSCSPISGHRSVSWYQQTPGQGLQFLFEYFSETQRNKGNFPGRFSGRQFSNSRSEMNVSTLELGDSALYLCASSRDLGLSSYNEQFFGPGTRLTVL.